This T cell receptor (beta chain) stems from a study of shared clonotypes between healthy human individuals. Turning to the study itself: Each donor contributed plates that comprised three CD4 naive, three CD4 memory, two CD8 naive and one CD8 memory. General study findings and limits: Non-shared clonotypes had lower generation probabilities than those shared by all four donors. Several donors held approximately 4.5% of naive CD4 clonotypes in common.

Comment on this clone: The antigen is undetermined.

J lost 6 bases, V lost 6 bases, and 9 bases had no gene match. Germline CDR1 and CDR2: SNHLY and FYNNEI. The CDR3 sequence is 15 residues long. Clones were read by immunoSEQ multiplex PCR, and TCRdb kept only the in-frame ones, dropping some. The sample lists roughly 2 million clones; approximately 94% were seen once. In the naive CD8 group, cells lacked CD45RO and were positively selected for CCR7, so terminally differentiated effector memory CD45RA+ cells were left out. Every donor, a Caucasian adult, lived in Nashville, Tennessee. Sequencing was done on a sample of naive CD8+ T cells sorted from blood. This sequence was found in a man younger than 35 in good health. V usage is TRBV2 and J usage is TRBJ2-3, with 10 bases fitting TRBD1. The CDR3 bases are TGTGCCAGCAGCGGGACAGGGGTCGGGTTGGATACGCAGTATTTT. Protein: CASSGTGVGLDTQYF.